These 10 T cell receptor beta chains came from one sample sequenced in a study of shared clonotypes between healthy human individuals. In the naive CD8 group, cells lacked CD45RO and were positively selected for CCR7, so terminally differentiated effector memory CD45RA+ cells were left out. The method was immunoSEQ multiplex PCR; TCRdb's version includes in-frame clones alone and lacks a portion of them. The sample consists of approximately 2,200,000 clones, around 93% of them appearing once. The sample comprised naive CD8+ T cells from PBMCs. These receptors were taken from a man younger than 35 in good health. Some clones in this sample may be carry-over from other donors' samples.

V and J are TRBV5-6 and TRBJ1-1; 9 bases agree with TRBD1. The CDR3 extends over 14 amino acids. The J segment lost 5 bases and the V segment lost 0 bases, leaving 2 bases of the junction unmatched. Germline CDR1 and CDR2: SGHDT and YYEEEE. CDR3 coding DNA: TGTGCCAGCAGCTTGGACAGGGGGCTTACTGAAGCTTTCTTT. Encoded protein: CASSLDRGLTEAFF. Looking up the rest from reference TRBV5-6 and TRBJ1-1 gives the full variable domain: DAGVTQSPTHLIKTRGQQVTLRCSPKSGHDTVSWYQQALGQGPQFIFQYYEEEERQRGNFPDRFSGHQFPNYSSELNVNALLLGDSALYLCASSLDRGLTEAFFGQGTRLTVV.

CDR3 region: CSVLGQAFPNEQFF. In DNA form, the CDR3 reads TGCAGCGTTCTCGGACAGGCCTTCCCCAATGAGCAGTTCTTC. The rearrangement uses TRBV29-1 and TRBJ2-1, with 7 nucleotides matching TRBD1. This CDR3 region has 14 residues. Germline V gene sequence: CDR1 SQVTM, CDR2 ANQGSEA. Losses at the gene ends were 5 bases for V and 6 bases for J; bases not matched to a gene: 10.

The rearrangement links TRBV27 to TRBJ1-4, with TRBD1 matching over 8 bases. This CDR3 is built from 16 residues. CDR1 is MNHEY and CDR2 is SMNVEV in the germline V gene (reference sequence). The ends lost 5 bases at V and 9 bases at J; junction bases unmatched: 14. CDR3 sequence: CASSEDRVGVMKKLFF. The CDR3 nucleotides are TGTGCCAGCAGTGAGGACAGGGTTGGGGTAATGAAAAAACTGTTTTTT.

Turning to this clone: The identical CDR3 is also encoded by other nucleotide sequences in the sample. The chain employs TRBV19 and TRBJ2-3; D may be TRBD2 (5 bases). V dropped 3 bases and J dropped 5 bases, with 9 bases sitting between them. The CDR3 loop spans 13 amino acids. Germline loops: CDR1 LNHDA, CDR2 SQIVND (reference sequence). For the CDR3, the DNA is TGTGCCAGTAGTATCCGGGGTGGAGATACGCAGTATTTT. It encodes CASSIRGGDTQYF.

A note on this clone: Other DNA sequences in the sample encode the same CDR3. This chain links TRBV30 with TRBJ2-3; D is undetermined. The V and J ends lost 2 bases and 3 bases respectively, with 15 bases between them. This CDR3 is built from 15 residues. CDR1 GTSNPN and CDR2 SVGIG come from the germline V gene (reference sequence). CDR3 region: CAWSNLGTRTDTQYF. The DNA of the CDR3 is TGTGCCTGGAGTAATCTGGGAACTCGTACAGATACGCAGTATTTT.

DNA for the CDR3: TGTGCCAGCAGCCCCCAGGAAGTCTCCTACGAGCAGTACTTC. Translated: CASSPQEVSYEQYF. This chain links TRBV5-6 with TRBJ2-7; no clear D gene. V was clipped by 4 bases and J by 0 bases, with 11 bases between them. CDR1 and CDR2 (germline): SGHDT, YYEEEE. This CDR3 is built from 14 residues.

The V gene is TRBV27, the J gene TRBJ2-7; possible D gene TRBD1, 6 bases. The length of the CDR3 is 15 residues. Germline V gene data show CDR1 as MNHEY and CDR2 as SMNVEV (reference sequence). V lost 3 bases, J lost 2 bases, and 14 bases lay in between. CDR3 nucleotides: TGTGCCAGCAGTTTGGCCGGGACAACCGCCTACGAGCAGTACTTC. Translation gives CASSLAGTTAYEQYF.

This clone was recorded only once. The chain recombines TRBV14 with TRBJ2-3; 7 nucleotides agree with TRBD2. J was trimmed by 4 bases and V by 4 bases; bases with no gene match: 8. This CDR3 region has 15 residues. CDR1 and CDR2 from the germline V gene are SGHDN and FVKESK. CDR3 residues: CASSPTRLAADTQYF. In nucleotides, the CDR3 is TGTGCCAGCAGCCCGACTCGACTAGCAGCAGATACGCAGTATTTT.

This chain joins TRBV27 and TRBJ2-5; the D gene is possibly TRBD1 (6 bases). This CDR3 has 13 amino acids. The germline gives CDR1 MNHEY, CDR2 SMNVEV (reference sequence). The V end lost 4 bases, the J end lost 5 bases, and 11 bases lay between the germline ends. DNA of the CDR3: TGTGCCAGCAGTTCTACAGGGTTGGAGACCCAGTACTTC. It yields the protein CASSSTGLETQYF.

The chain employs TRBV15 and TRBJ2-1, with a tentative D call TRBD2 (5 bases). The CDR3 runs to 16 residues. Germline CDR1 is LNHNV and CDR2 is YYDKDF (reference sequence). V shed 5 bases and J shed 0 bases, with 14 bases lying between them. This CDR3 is CATSPRRGASYNEQFF. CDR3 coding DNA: TGTGCCACCAGCCCCCGTCGGGGAGCCTCCTACAATGAGCAGTTCTTC.